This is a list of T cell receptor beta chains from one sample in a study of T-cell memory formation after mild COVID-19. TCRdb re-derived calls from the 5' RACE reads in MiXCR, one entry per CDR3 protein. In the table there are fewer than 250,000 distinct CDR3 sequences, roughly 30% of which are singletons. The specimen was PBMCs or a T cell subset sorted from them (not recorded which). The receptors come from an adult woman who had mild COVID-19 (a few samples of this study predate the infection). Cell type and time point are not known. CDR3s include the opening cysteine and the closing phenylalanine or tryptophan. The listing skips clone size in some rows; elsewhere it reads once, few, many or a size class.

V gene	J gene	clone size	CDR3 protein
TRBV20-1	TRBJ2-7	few	CSAGPLRQGADEQYF
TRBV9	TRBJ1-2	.	CASSVDSSNYGYTF
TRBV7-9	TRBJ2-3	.	CASSLAQGSTDTQYF
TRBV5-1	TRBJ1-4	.	CASSEGYNEKLFF
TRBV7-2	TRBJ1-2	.	CASSRPAGGGNYGYTF
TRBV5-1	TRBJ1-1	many	CASSSQGAESTEAFF
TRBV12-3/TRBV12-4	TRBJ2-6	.	CASSYPPVISGANVLTF
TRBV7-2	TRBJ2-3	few	CASSPQADTQYF
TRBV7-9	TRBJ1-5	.	CASSTDRGLGNQPQHF
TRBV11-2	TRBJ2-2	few	CASSKGLAGNTGELFF
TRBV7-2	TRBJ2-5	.	CASSFNRETQYF
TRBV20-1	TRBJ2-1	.	CSASEREGRYNEQFF
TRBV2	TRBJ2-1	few	CASRQGSSYNEQFF
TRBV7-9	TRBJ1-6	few	CASSRRRGWGNSPLHF
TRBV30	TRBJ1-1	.	CAWSVGMTGHTEAFF
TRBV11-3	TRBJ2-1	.	CASSLEGRTGTGYYNEQFF
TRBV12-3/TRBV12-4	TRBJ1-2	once	CASRRQGEKYGYTF
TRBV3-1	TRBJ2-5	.	CASSLRTIEETQYF
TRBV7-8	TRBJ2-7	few	CASSSHRGPSYEQYF
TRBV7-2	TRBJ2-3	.	CASSPRLKTGLIADTQYF
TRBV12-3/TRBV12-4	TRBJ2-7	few	CASSLGLAGLYEQYF
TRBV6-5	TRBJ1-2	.	CASSPTGRYGYTF
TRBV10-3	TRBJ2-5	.	CAISESSRGQETQYF
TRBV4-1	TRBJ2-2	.	CASSQDLSWQPGDTGELFF
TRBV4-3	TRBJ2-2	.	CASSQQGLAGGTGELFF
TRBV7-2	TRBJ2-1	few	CASSSNNEQFF
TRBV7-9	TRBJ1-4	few	CASSLYRVANEKLFF
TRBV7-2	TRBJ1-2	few	CASSFDSEHNYGYTF
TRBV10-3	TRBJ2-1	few	CAISETGAGNEQFF
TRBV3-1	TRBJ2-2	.	CASSQAPRTHTGELFF
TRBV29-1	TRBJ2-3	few	CSVSRTGSTDTQYF
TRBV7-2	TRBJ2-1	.	CASSSQGLAGRVGSSYNEQFF
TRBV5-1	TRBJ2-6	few	CASSLAQGTGANVLTF
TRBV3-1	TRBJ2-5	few	CASSQGRGTQYF
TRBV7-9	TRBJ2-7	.	CASSSTSGGSVEQYF
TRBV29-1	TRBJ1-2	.	CSVEDRDRGRGIYGYTF
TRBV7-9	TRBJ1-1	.	CASSLEQGRGAFF
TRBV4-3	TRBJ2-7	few	CASSQDKGQDYEQYF
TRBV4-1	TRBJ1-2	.	CASSQEGWANYGYTF
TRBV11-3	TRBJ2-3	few	CASSSGDEDTQYF
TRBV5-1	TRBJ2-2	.	CASTTDRVNTGELFF
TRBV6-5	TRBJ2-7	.	CASRTGTNEGEQYF
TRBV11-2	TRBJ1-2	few	CASSLYGGTGYTF
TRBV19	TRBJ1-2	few	CASSTRGRAVDYTF
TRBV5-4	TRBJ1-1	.	CASSLRGTGTEAFF
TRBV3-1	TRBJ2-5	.	CASSQRSGGKVETQYF
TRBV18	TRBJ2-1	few	CASSPQPGQPPYNEQFF
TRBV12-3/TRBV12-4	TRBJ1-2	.	CASSVRGKVSYGYTF
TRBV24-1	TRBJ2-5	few	CATSEPTGIQETQYF
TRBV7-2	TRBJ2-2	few	CASSLAWEPGELFF